This entry lists 31 T cell receptor beta chains sequenced from one sample in a study of technical replicates of blood from several donors. Assay: immunoSEQ multiplex PCR; the TCRdb copy retains only in-frame clones and omits some. This table holds under 45,000 clones, around 96% found once. The sequenced sample was T cells isolated from PBMCs. Receptors originate from a human donor in good health.

The chain recombines TRBV14 with TRBJ2-5; tentatively, D is TRBD2 (6 bases). This CDR3 spans 15 amino acids. The germline V and J ends were trimmed by 0 bases and 11 bases, with 19 bases remaining between them. The germline V gene encodes CDR1 SGHDN and CDR2 FVKESK. The CDR3 DNA follows: TGTGCCAGCAGCCAAGATACATGGAGGGGTGAGGGACAGTACTTC. This encodes CASSQDTWRGEGQYF. Full variable domain (missing parts from reference TRBV14 and TRBJ2-5): EAGVTQFPSHSVIEKGQTVTLRCDPISGHDNLYWYRRVMGKEIKFLLHFVKESKQDESGMPNNRFLAERTGGTYSTLKVQPAELEDSGVYFCASSQDTWRGEGQYFGPGTRLLVL.

The chain is built from TRBV13 and TRBJ1-2; 7 bases are shared with TRBD1. The CDR3 has 15 residues. The V gene's germline CDR1 is PRHDT and CDR2 FYEKMQ (reference sequence). V trimming: 5 bases; J trimming: 4 bases; junction bases outside the gene matches: 10. The CDR3 is CASSPALGQPYGYTF. The CDR3 DNA reads as TGTGCCAGCAGCCCAGCCTTGGGACAGCCCTATGGCTACACCTTC.

This clone was counted a single time. The chain joins TRBV6-1 to TRBJ1-2, with no clear D. Trimming took 5 bases from V and 1 from J, leaving 14 bases between them. Germline V gene sequence: CDR1 MNHNS, CDR2 SASEGT. The CDR3 totals 15 residues. The CDR3 loop reads CASSMVGVINYGYTF. In DNA, the CDR3 is TGTGCCAGCAGTATGGTAGGAGTAATTAACTATGGCTACACCTTC.

V gene TRBV2 combines with J gene TRBJ1-5, with a weak D call TRBD1 (5 bases). CDR1 and CDR2 (germline): SNHLY, FYNNEI. The CDR3 sequence is 13 residues long. V lost 7 bases to trimming and J lost 7 bases, with 14 bases between them. DNA of the CDR3: TGTGCCAGCAAAATCGCTCAGGGACAGCCCCAGCATTTT. Amino acid sequence: CASKIAQGQPQHF.

The chain couples TRBV5-1 to TRBJ1-3, with 7 nucleotides matching TRBD1. Germline V gives CDR1 SGHRS, CDR2 YFSETQ. This CDR3 has 15 residues. J gave up 4 bases and V 0 bases, and 4 bases lay outside the gene matches. CDR3 nucleotide sequence: TGCGCCAGCAGCTTGGAGAGGGGGCCCGGAAACACCATATATTTT. The encoded protein is CASSLERGPGNTIYF.

This clone was detected once. The chain links TRBV6-6 to TRBJ1-2; 8 bases agree with TRBD1. Unmatched junction bases numbered 11, after V lost 3 bases and J lost 8 bases. The CDR3 is 15 amino acids. CDR1 and CDR2 from the germline V gene are MNHNY and SVGAGI (reference sequence). CDR3 nucleotides: TGTGCCAGCAGTTATTACCCAGGGGGCATCTACGGCTACACCTTC. It translates to CASSYYPGGIYGYTF.

This chain connects TRBV4-3 to TRBJ2-3; the D gene is possibly TRBD2 (6 bases). Germline CDR1 is LGHNA and CDR2 is YSLEER. V shed 1 base and J shed 2 bases, with 19 bases lying between them. This CDR3 has 18 residues. The CDR3 here is CASSQVGRDLTFTDTQYF. For the CDR3, the DNA is TGCGCCAGCAGCCAAGTGGGGCGGGACCTAACCTTCACAGATACGCAGTATTTT.

The chain joins TRBV7-2 to TRBJ2-1, with D maybe TRBD2 (6 bases). This CDR3 spans 14 amino acids. CDR1 is SGHTA, CDR2 FQGNSA, per germline. Trimming left V 0 bases short and J 10 bases short, with 13 bases between. The CDR3 spells CASSLARGNPEQFF. CDR3 in DNA: TGTGCCAGCAGCTTAGCGCGCGGGAACCCGGAGCAGTTCTTC.

The chain is built from TRBV6-1 and TRBJ1-2; D unclear. CDR1 is MNHNS, CDR2 SASEGT, per germline. CDR3 length: 10 residues. Trimming shortened V by 8 bases and J by 2 bases, and 3 bases separated the two germline ends. CDR3 protein: CASANYGYTF. CDR3 DNA: TGTGCCAGCGCGAACTATGGCTACACCTTC.

The V and J genes are TRBV7-9 and TRBJ2-6; D gene ambiguous. From germline, CDR1 is SEHNR and CDR2 FQNEAQ (reference sequence). Trimming removed 5 bases at V and 0 bases at J, with 8 bases between. The CDR3 runs to 15 residues. CDR3 nucleotides: TGTGCCAGCAGCCTAGACATCTCTGGGGCCAACGTCCTGACTTTC. This encodes CASSLDISGANVLTF. Full variable domain (outside the CDR3, taken from reference TRBV7-9 and TRBJ2-6): DTGVSQNPRHKITKRGQNVTFRCDPISEHNRLYWYRQTLGQGPEFLTYFQNEAQLEKSRLLSDRFSAERPKGSFSTLEIQRTEQGDSAMYLCASSLDISGANVLTFGAGSRLTVL.

The chain uses TRBV6-1 and TRBJ2-3, with 8 bases identical to TRBD1. This CDR3 has 17 amino acids. With V trimmed by 2 bases and J by 5 bases, 12 bases remained unmatched. Germline CDR1 MNHNS, CDR2 SASEGT. The CDR3 DNA reads TGTGCCAGCAGTGAAATAGCAGGGGGCGCGGTCAGAGATACGCAGTATTTT. Residues: CASSEIAGGAVRDTQYF.

The chain employs TRBV28 and TRBJ2-7; D remains ambiguous. The CDR3 covers 12 residues. Germline-derived CDR1 and CDR2 are MDHEN and SYDVKM. Trimming pared 3 bases from V and 6 bases from J, leaving 9 bases between. CDR3 residues: CASSFLASEQYF. The CDR3 DNA follows: TGTGCCAGCAGTTTTTTAGCTTCCGAGCAGTACTTC.

The rearrangement links TRBV4-2 to TRBJ2-2; perhaps TRBD2 as D (5 bases). CDR1 LGHNA and CDR2 YNFKEQ come from the germline V gene. There are 16 residues in the CDR3. V was clipped by 5 bases and J by 3 bases, with 16 bases between them. This CDR3 is CASSASLTTDTGELFF. The DNA for the CDR3 is TGTGCCAGCAGCGCAAGCCTGACTACAGACACCGGGGAGCTGTTTTTT.

The rearrangement joins TRBV4-1 to TRBJ1-2; possibly TRBD1 for D (5 bases). The CDR3 runs 13 residues. The V and J ends lost 1 base and 8 bases respectively, with 11 bases between them. CDR1 and CDR2 (germline): MGHRA, YSYEKL. CDR3 residues: CASSQASGQGYTF. CDR3 nucleotides: TGCGCCAGCAGCCAAGCCTCAGGGCAAGGCTACACCTTC.

The rearrangement joins TRBV28 to TRBJ2-7; 7 nucleotides line up with TRBD2. Unmatched junction bases numbered 11, after V lost 4 bases and J lost 2 bases. The CDR3 is 16 amino acids. Germline assignment: CDR1 MDHEN and CDR2 SYDVKM. The CDR3 DNA follows: TGTGCCAGCAGTTCACCGACCGGGACTACACCCTACGAGCAGTACTTC. Protein: CASSSPTGTTPYEQYF.

V and J are TRBV15 and TRBJ2-5; possible D gene TRBD2, 6 bases. CDR1 is LNHNV and CDR2 is YYDKDF in the germline V gene (reference sequence). The CDR3 contains 17 residues. The V and J ends lost 0 bases and 9 bases respectively, with 23 bases between them. The CDR3, as DNA: TGTGCCACCAGCAGAGACTACGGCTCGACTAGTATTATGGCCCAGTACTTC. Translating gives CATSRDYGSTSIMAQYF.

V is TRBV25-1 and J is TRBJ2-6, with 15 bases that match TRBD2. CDR3 size: 18 residues. Per germline, CDR1 MGHDK and CDR2 SYGVNS. The V and J ends lost 4 bases and 4 bases, in that order; junction bases with no gene match: 5. As DNA, the CDR3 is TGTGCCAGCAGTGGGACTAGCGGGAGGGCCTCCGGGGCCAACGTCCTGACTTTC. As protein: CASSGTSGRASGANVLTF. Combining the CDR3 with reference TRBV25-1 and TRBJ2-6 gives the whole variable domain EADIYQTPRYLVIGTGKKITLECSQTMGHDKMYWYQQDPGMELHLIHYSYGVNSTEKGDLSSESTVSRIRTEHFPLTLESARPSHTSQYLCASSGTSGRASGANVLTFGAGSRLTVL.

The chain is built from TRBV19 and TRBJ2-4; tentatively, D is TRBD2 (6 bases). The CDR3 loop spans 12 amino acids. Per the germline V gene, CDR1 is LNHDA and CDR2 is SQIVND (reference sequence). V lost 10 bases, J lost 13 bases, and 20 bases lay in between. In DNA form, the CDR3 reads TGTGCCACCCAGGTGTCCTCGGGGGAGCAGTACTTC. Translated, it gives CATQVSSGEQYF.

The chain joins TRBV7-2 to TRBJ2-7, with 11 bases matching TRBD2. The CDR3 consists of 16 residues. The V and J ends lost 6 bases and 4 bases, in that order; junction bases with no gene match: 11. In germline, CDR1 is SGHTA, CDR2 FQGNSA. As DNA, the CDR3 is TGTGCCAGCAGTTTTATGACTAGCGGGAAGGGTTACGAGCAGTACTTC. Translated: CASSFMTSGKGYEQYF.

This chain links TRBV28 with TRBJ2-7; TRBD1 matches at 7 bases. The CDR3 covers 14 residues. V trimming: 7 bases; J trimming: 4 bases; junction bases outside the gene matches: 10. CDR1 is MDHEN and CDR2 is SYDVKM in the germline V gene. CDR3 loop: CASNLFDRAYEQYF. The CDR3 DNA follows: TGTGCCAGCAACCTCTTTGACAGGGCTTACGAGCAGTACTTC. Full variable domain (remainder filled in from reference TRBV28 and TRBJ2-7): DVKVTQSSRYLVKRTGEKVFLECVQDMDHENMFWYRQDPGLGLRLIYFSYDVKMKEKGDIPEGYSVSREKKERFSLILESASTNQTSMYLCASNLFDRAYEQYFGPGTRLTVT.

The rearrangement joins TRBV7-2 to TRBJ1-1, with unresolved D. Germline V CDR1 and CDR2: SGHTA, FQGNSA. This CDR3 contains 14 residues. Trimming removed 7 bases from V and 0 bases from J, with 12 bases in between. The CDR3 reads CASTFGLVNTEAFF. DNA for the CDR3: TGTGCCAGCACCTTCGGGTTGGTGAACACTGAAGCTTTCTTT.

The chain recombines TRBV5-8 with TRBJ2-3; a possible D gene is TRBD2 (6 bases). Germline CDR1 is SGHTS and CDR2 is YDEGEE. Trimming pared 3 bases from V and 0 bases from J, leaving 11 bases between. This CDR3 has 15 residues. In DNA form, the CDR3 reads TGTGCCAGCAGCTACGGGAGTGCTAGCACAGATACGCAGTATTTT. Translation gives CASSYGSASTDTQYF. Combining the CDR3 with reference TRBV5-8 and TRBJ2-3 gives the whole variable domain EAGVTQSPTHLIKTRGQQATLRCSPISGHTSVYWYQQALGLGLQFLLWYDEGEERNRGNFPPRFSGRQFPNYSSELNVNALELEDSALYLCASSYGSASTDTQYFGPGTRLTVL.

This sequence joins TRBV6-1 and TRBJ1-1; 10 bases agree with TRBD1. This CDR3 region has 14 residues. Losses at the gene ends were 5 bases for V and 6 bases for J; bases not matched to a gene: 6. The germline V gene has CDR1 MNHNS and CDR2 SASEGT. The CDR3 sequence: CASSTLGQGSEAFF. The CDR3 DNA sequence: TGTGCCAGCAGTACTTTGGGACAGGGGTCTGAAGCTTTCTTT.

V is TRBV29-1 and J is TRBJ2-7; D might be TRBD2 (5 bases). The CDR3 runs 11 residues. The V end was cut by 2 bases, the J end by 4 bases, with 6 bases between. Per the germline V gene, CDR1 is SQVTM and CDR2 is ANQGSEA. The CDR3 reads CSVESGYEQYF. The DNA for the CDR3 is TGCAGCGTTGAAAGCGGTTACGAGCAGTACTTC.

The chain carries TRBV10-3 and TRBJ1-1; TRBD1 matches at 9 bases. CDR3 length equals 14 residues. Germline loops: CDR1 ENHRY, CDR2 SYGVKD. With V trimmed by 6 bases and J by 1 base, 3 bases remained unmatched. The CDR3 DNA sequence: TGTGCCATCAGCGAGGGACAGGGGAACACTGAAGCTTTCTTT. Its translation: CAISEGQGNTEAFF.

V is TRBV6-5 and J is TRBJ2-1; TRBD2 matches 8 bases. V shed 3 bases, J shed 5 bases, and the junction held 6 bases outside the gene matches. The CDR3 length is 15 residues. Germline V CDR1 and CDR2: MNHEY, SVGAGI. Here the CDR3 DNA reads TGTGCCAGCAGTTATGGACTAGCAGAAAACAATGAGCAGTTCTTC. Translated, it gives CASSYGLAENNEQFF.

V usage is TRBV7-8 and J usage is TRBJ2-6; tentatively, D is TRBD1 (6 bases). Trimming stripped 2 bases from V and 0 bases from J, with 20 bases between. Looked up from germline, CDR1 is SGHVS and CDR2 is FQNEAQ. CDR3 length: 20 residues. CDR3 protein: CASSLHFFGQTFSGANVLTF. Here the CDR3 DNA reads TGTGCCAGCAGCTTACATTTCTTCGGACAGACTTTCTCTGGGGCCAACGTCCTGACTTTC.

The chain uses TRBV19 and TRBJ2-1; 8 bases are shared with TRBD2. Germline-derived CDR1 and CDR2 are LNHDA and SQIVND (reference sequence). The CDR3 loop spans 16 amino acids. V trimming: 6 bases; J trimming: 4 bases; junction bases outside the gene matches: 11. DNA for the CDR3: TGTGCCAGTAGGAGAGGTAGCGGGGCAACTTACAATGAGCAGTTCTTC. It translates to CASRRGSGATYNEQFF.

The chain employs TRBV30 and TRBJ1-1; 8 bases map to TRBD1. From germline, CDR1 is GTSNPN and CDR2 SVGIG (reference sequence). With 5 bases clipped from V and 1 base from J, the junction kept 3 bases outside the gene matches. This CDR3 has 13 residues. CDR3 in DNA: TGTGCCTGGGGGGACAGGAAGAACACTGAAGCTTTCTTT. Translating it yields CAWGDRKNTEAFF. The full variable domain, completed using reference TRBV30 and TRBJ1-1, is SQTIHQWPATLVQPVGSPLSLECTVEGTSNPNLYWYRQAAGRGLQLLFYSVGIGQISSEVPQNLSASRPQDRQFILSSKKLLLSDSGFYLCAWGDRKNTEAFFGQGTRLTVV.

This chain joins TRBV2 and TRBJ1-1, with a possible D match to TRBD1 (5 bases). The ends were cut back, 8 bases at V and 2 bases at J, with 18 bases in the middle. This CDR3 contains 15 residues. From germline, CDR1 is SNHLY and CDR2 FYNNEI. The CDR3 nucleotides read TGTGCCAGCGCACCAGGGCCCGTGTCCAACACTGAAGCTTTCTTT. The encoded protein is CASAPGPVSNTEAFF. Variable domain in full (rest from reference TRBV2 and TRBJ1-1): EPEVTQTPSHQVTQMGQEVILRCVPISNHLYFYWYRQILGQKVEFLVSFYNNEISEKSEIFDDQFSVERPDGSNFTLKIRSTKLEDSAMYFCASAPGPVSNTEAFFGQGTRLTVV.

This rearrangement joins TRBV5-1 to TRBJ1-1; 8 bases match TRBD1. Germline V gene lookup returns CDR1 SGHRS and CDR2 YFSETQ. The CDR3 runs 13 residues. The V segment lost 3 bases and the J segment 4 bases; nucleotides outside the gene matches: 2. The CDR3 DNA reads TGCGCCAGCAGCTATGGACAGGGCACTGAAGCTTTCTTT. It translates to CASSYGQGTEAFF.